A selection of T cell receptor beta chains follows, all from one sample in a study of T cells in localized non-small cell lung cancer. Clones were sequenced by immunoSEQ multiplex PCR, and TCRdb holds only the in-frame ones, with some missing. Here the sample spans roughly 8,000 clones, about 91% being singletons. Sequenced here: peripheral blood mononuclear cells, sampled before any cancer treatment. The origin of the receptors is a male donor aged 60 or over with stage II lung adenocarcinoma. Each CDR3 is given with its conserved first and last residue. Each record gives: clone size, J gene, V gene, D gene, CDR3 DNA, CDR3 protein. The D gene is left open where the match is weak. The size entry is marked missing in some rows and otherwise reads once, few, many or a size class.

.,TRBJ1-2,TRBV6-5,.,TGTGCCAGCAGTTACGGCCAGGGCCGCTACACCTTC,CASSYGQGRYTF
.,TRBJ1-3,TRBV18,.,TGTGCCAGCTCACCCAGGGTATTCGGCGCTGGAAACACCATATATTTT,CASSPRVFGAGNTIYF
.,TRBJ2-2,TRBV30,.,TGTGCCTGGGGGAAGGGCTTGCACGGGGCCGGGGAGCTGTTTTTT,CAWGKGLHGAGELFF
.,TRBJ1-4,TRBV4-1,.,TGCGCCAGCAGCCAAGATCCTGGAGACGAGCATGAAAAACTGTTTTTT,CASSQDPGDEHEKLFF
.,TRBJ2-5,TRBV2,TRBD2,TGTGCCAGCTTAGCGGGGGTGATAGAGACCCAGTACTTC,CASLAGVIETQYF
once,TRBJ2-2,TRBV10-2,.,TGCGCCAGCAGTCCGACTAAGAACACCGGGGAGCTGTTTTTT,CASSPTKNTGELFF
.,TRBJ1-1,TRBV6-4,.,TGTGCTGGGACTCTGCTCCAGAGCCGCATGAACACTGAAGCTTTCTTT,CAGTLLQSRMNTEAFF
.,TRBJ2-1,TRBV10-3,TRBD1,TGTGCCATCAGGTCGGACAGGGACAATGAGCAGTTCTTC,CAIRSDRDNEQFF
.,TRBJ2-7,TRBV2,.,TGTGCCAGCAGCCCCCGCTCCTCCTACGAGCAGTACTTC,CASSPRSSYEQYF
.,TRBJ1-6,TRBV27,.,TGTGCCAGCAGTGAGGGGTACTATAATTCACCCCTCCACTTT,CASSEGYYNSPLHF
.,TRBJ1-5,TRBV7-9,.,TGTGCCAGCAGCTTCGACGGTAATCAGCCCCAGCATTTT,CASSFDGNQPQHF
.,TRBJ1-2,TRBV5-6,.,TGTGCCAGCAGCGCTACCGGGACCCCCCCCTCGAGGGCCTTC,CASSATGTPPSRAF
.,TRBJ2-5,TRBV5-1,.,TGCGCCAGCAGCTTAGGACCCAACCAAGAGACCCAGTACTTC,CASSLGPNQETQYF
.,TRBJ1-4,TRBV12-5,TRBD1,TGTGCTAGTGGTTTGGGGGACAGAGAGAATGAAAAACTGTTTTTT,CASGLGDRENEKLFF
.,TRBJ2-7,TRBV7-2,.,TGTGCCAGCCTCCGGGACGTCTCCTACGAGCAGTACTTC,CASLRDVSYEQYF
.,TRBJ2-1,TRBV7-3,.,TGTGCCAGCAGCTTAGTCCCCATTGGAGGGGAAATCTACAATGAGCAGTTCTTC,CASSLVPIGGEIYNEQFF
.,TRBJ2-3,TRBV19,TRBD1,TGTGCCAGTAGTATGGACAGGCGGGATACGCAGTATTTT,CASSMDRRDTQYF
once,TRBJ2-1,TRBV7-9,TRBD1,TGTGCCAGCAGCCTCGACAGGGTTGGTGAGCAGTTCTTC,CASSLDRVGEQFF
.,TRBJ2-6,TRBV19,.,TGTGCCAGCGGCACTCCAGCCTCTGGGGCCAACGTCCTGACTTTC,CASGTPASGANVLTF
.,TRBJ1-1,TRBV10-1,.,TGCGCCAGTTCCTTCTCGCTGGGGAACACTGAAGCTTTCTTT,CASSFSLGNTEAFF
.,TRBJ2-7,TRBV5-6,TRBD1,TGTGCCAGCAGCTTACAGGGGACCTACGAGCAGTACTTC,CASSLQGTYEQYF
.,TRBJ2-1,TRBV13,TRBD2,TGTGCCAGCAGCCCCGCACTAGCGGGGATCTATGAGCAGTTCTTC,CASSPALAGIYEQFF
.,TRBJ2-7,TRBV19,TRBD1,TGTGCCAGTAGTAGGGACAGAAATCCCTACGAGCAGTACTTC,CASSRDRNPYEQYF
.,TRBJ1-3,TRBV10-1,.,TGCGCCAGCCCCCCCAACAGGGCCCCGGGGAACACCATATATTTT,CASPPNRAPGNTIYF
.,TRBJ1-1,TRBV18,.,TGTGCCAGCTCACCATCCGGCACAGGGAACACTGAAGCTTTCTTT,CASSPSGTGNTEAFF
.,TRBJ2-5,TRBV7-2,.,TGTGCCAGCAGCTTAGCAGGGGCGCGGTACCAAGAGACCCAGTACTTC,CASSLAGARYQETQYF
.,TRBJ1-2,TRBV18,.,TGTGCCAGCTCACTCAACCCTCAGGGTGACTATGGCTACACCTTC,CASSLNPQGDYGYTF
.,TRBJ2-3,TRBV7-2,.,TGTGCCAGCAGCTTACGGAAAAGCGGGCCTACTAGCACAGATACGCAGTATTTT,CASSLRKSGPTSTDTQYF
once,TRBJ2-5,TRBV5-1,TRBD2,TGCGCCAGCAGCCCTCGGACTAGCCTGGGGGAGACCCAGTACTTC,CASSPRTSLGETQYF
once,TRBJ1-2,TRBV7-2,.,TGTGCCAGCAGCGCCGGACAGCGTTATGGCTACACCTTC,CASSAGQRYGYTF
.,TRBJ2-7,TRBV29-1,.,TGCAGCGTTTGTCGACAGGCGCCATCCTACGAGCAGTACTTC,CSVCRQAPSYEQYF
.,TRBJ2-3,TRBV4-3,.,TGCGCCAGCAGCCAAGGAGTGGTTGGGGATACGCAGTATTTT,CASSQGVVGDTQYF
once,TRBJ2-2,TRBV5-1,.,TGCGCCAGCAGCTTGTTCACAGTGAACACCGGGGAGCTGTTTTTT,CASSLFTVNTGELFF
.,TRBJ2-1,TRBV19,TRBD1,TGTGCCAGTAGTATAACCGGGACAGGTCGGTTCTTC,CASSITGTGRFF
.,TRBJ2-5,TRBV5-1,TRBD1,TGCGCCAGCAGCGTTTCAGGGGGCCAAGAGACCCAGTACTTC,CASSVSGGQETQYF
.,TRBJ1-6,TRBV5-1,.,TGCGCCAGCAGCGAAATGGTCTATCCCAGGGGAACGAATGCCCTCCACTTT,CASSEMVYPRGTNALHF
.,TRBJ2-4,TRBV4-1,TRBD1,TGCGCCAGCAGCCAAACCGGGACAGGGGATATTCAGTACTTC,CASSQTGTGDIQYF